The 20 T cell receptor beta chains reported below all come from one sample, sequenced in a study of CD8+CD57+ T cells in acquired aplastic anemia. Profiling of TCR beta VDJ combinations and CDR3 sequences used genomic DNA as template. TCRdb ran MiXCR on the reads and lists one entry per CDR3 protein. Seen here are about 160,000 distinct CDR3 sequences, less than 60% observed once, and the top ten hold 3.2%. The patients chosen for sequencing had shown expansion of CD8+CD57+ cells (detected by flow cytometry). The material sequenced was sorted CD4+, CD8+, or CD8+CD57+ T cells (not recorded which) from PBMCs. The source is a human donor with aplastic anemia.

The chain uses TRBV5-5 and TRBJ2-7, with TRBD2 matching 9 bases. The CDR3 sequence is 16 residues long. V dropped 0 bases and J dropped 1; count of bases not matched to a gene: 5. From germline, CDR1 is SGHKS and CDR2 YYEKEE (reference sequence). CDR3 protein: CASSLGAGGTSYEQYV. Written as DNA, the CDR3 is TGTGCCAGCAGCTTGGGAGCGGGGGGTACGTCCTACGAGCAGTACGTC.

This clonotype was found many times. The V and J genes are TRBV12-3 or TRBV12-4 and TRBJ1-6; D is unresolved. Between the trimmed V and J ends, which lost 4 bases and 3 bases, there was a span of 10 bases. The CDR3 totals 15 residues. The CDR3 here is CASSSDGYYNSPLHF. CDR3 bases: TGTGCCAGCAGTTCGGACGGCTACTATAATTCACCCCTCCACTTT.

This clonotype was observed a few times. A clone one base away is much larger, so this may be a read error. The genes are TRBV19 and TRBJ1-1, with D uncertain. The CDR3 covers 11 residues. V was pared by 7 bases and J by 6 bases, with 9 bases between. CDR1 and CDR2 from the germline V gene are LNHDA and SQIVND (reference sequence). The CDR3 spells CASIDRAEAFF. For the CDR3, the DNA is TGTGCCAGTATAGATCGGGCTGAAGCTTTCTTT. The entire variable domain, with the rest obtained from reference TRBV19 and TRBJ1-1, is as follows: DGGITQSPKYLFRKEGQNVTLSCEQNLNHDAMYWYRQDPGQGLRLIYYSQIVNDFQKGDIAEGYSVSREKKESFPLTVTSAQKNPTAFYLCASIDRAEAFFGQGTRLTVV.

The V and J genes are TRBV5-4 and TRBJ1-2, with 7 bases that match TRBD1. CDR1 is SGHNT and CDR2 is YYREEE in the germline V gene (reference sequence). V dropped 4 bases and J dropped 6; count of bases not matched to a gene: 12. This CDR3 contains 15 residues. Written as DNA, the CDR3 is TGTGCCAGCAGCCCAAAACCGGACAGGATCCATGGCTACACCTTC. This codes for CASSPKPDRIHGYTF. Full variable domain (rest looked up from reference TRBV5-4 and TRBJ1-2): ETGVTQSPTHLIKTRGQQVTLRCSSQSGHNTVSWYQQALGQGPQFIFQYYREEENGRGNFPPRFSGLQFPNYSSELNVNALELDDSALYLCASSPKPDRIHGYTFGSGTRLTVV.

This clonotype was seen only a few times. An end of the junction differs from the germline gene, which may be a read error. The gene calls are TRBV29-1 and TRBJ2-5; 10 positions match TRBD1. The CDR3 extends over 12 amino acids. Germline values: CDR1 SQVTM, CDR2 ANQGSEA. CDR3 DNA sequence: TGCAGCGTTGTCACCGGACAGGGGGAGGTATCCTTC. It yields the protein CSVVTGQGEVSF.

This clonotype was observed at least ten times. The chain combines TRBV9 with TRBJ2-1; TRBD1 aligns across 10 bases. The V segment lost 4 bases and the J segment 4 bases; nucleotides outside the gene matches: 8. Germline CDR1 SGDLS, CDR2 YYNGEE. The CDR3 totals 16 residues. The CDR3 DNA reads TGTGCCAGCAGCCTAGACAGGGGGCGGTTGTACAATGAGCAGTTCTTC. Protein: CASSLDRGRLYNEQFF.

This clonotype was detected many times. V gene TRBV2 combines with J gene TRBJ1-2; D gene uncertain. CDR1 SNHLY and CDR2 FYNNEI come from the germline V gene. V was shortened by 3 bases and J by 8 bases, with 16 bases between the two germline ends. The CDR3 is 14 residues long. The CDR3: CASSEVRTTRGYTF. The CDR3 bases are TGTGCCAGCAGTGAGGTCAGAACCACTCGGGGCTACACCTTC.

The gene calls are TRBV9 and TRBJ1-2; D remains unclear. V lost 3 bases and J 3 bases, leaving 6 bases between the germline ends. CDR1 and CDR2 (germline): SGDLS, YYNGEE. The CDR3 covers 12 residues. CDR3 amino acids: CASSEGDYGYTF. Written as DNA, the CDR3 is TGTGCCAGCAGCGAGGGCGACTATGGCTACACCTTC.

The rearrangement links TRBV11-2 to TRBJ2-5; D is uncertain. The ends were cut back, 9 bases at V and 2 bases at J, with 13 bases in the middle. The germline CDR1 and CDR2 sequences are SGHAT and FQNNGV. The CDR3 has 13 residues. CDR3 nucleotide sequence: TGTGCCAGTAGCCCAGCGACACAAGAGACCCAGTACTTC. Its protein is CASSPATQETQYF.

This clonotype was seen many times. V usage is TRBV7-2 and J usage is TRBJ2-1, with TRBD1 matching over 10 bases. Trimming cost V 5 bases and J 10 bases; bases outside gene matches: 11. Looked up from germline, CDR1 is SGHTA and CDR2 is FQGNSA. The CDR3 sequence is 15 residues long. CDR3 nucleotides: TGTGCCAGCAGCCGGGGGGGGACAGGGGAGGGAGAGCAGTTCTTC. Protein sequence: CASSRGGTGEGEQFF. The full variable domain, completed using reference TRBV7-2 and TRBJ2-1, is GAGVSQSPSNKVTEKGKDVELRCDPISGHTALYWYRQSLGQGLEFLIYFQGNSAPDKSGLPSDRFSAERTGGSVSTLTIQRTQQEDSAVYLCASSRGGTGEGEQFFGPGTRLTVL.

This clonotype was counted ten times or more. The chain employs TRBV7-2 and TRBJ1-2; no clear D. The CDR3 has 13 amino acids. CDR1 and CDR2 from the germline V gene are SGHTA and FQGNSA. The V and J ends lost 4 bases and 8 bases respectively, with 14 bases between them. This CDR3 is CASSYAPLEGYTF. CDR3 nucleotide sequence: TGTGCCAGCAGCTACGCCCCCTTGGAGGGCTACACCTTC.

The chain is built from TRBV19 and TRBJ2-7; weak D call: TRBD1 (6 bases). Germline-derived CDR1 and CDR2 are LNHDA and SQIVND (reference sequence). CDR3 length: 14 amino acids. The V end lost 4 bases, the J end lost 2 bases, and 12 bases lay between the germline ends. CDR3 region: CASSTGQRTYEQYF. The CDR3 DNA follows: TGTGCCAGTAGTACAGGACAGAGGACCTACGAGCAGTACTTC. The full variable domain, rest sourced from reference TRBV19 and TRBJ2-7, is DGGITQSPKYLFRKEGQNVTLSCEQNLNHDAMYWYRQDPGQGLRLIYYSQIVNDFQKGDIAEGYSVSREKKESFPLTVTSAQKNPTAFYLCASSTGQRTYEQYFGPGTRLTVT.

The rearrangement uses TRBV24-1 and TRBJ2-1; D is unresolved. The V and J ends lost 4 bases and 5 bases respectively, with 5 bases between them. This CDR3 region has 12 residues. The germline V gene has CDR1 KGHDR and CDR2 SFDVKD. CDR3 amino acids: CATSDLNNEQFF. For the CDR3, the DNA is TGTGCCACCAGTGACCTGAACAATGAGCAGTTCTTC.

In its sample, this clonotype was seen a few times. The CDR3 nucleotides are TGCGCCAGCAGCCTTCGGACAGGGGGGGACACTGAAGCTTTCTTT. Its protein is CASSLRTGGDTEAFF. The rearrangement uses TRBV4-3 and TRBJ1-1; 10 bases are shared with TRBD1. Per the germline V gene, CDR1 is LGHNA and CDR2 is YSLEER. J lost 3 bases, V lost 4 bases, and 5 bases had no gene match. The CDR3 has 15 residues.

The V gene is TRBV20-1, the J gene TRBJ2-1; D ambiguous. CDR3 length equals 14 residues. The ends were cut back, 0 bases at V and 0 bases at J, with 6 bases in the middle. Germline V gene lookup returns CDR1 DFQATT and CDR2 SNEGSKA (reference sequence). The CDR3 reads CSARDQHSYNEQFF. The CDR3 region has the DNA TGCAGTGCTAGAGACCAGCACTCCTACAATGAGCAGTTCTTC.

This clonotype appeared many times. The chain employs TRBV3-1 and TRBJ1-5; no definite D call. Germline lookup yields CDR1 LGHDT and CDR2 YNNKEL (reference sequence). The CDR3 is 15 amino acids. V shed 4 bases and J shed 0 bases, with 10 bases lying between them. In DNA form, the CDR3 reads TGTGCCAGCAGCCCCAGTAGCCATAGCAATCAGCCCCAGCATTTT. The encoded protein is CASSPSSHSNQPQHF.

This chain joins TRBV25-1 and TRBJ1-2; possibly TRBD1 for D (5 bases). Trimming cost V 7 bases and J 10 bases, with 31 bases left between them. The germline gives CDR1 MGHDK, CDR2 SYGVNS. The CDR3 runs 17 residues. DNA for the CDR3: TGTGCCAGCAAGTCCCCCCCTGGACGAGGGGCCGGACCCTCCTACACCTTC. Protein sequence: CASKSPPGRGAGPSYTF.

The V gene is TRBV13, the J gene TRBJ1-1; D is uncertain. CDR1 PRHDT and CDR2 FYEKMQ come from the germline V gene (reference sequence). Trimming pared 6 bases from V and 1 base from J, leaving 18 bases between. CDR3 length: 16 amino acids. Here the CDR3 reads CASSNSPYKPNTEAFF. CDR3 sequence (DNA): TGTGCCAGCAGTAACAGTCCCTACAAGCCGAACACTGAAGCTTTCTTT.

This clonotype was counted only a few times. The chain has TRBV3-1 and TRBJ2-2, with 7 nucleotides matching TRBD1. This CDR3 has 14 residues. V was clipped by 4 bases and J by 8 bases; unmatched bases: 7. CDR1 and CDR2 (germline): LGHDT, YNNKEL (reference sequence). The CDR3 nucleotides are TGTGCCAGCAGCCGAAGGGGGCAGTGGGGGGAGCTGTTTTTT. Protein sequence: CASSRRGQWGELFF. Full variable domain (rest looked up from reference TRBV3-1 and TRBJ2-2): DTAVSQTPKYLVTQMGNDKSIKCEQNLGHDTMYWYKQDSKKFLKIMFSYNNKELIINETVPNRFSPKSPDKAHLNLHINSLELGDSAVYFCASSRRGQWGELFFGEGSRLTVL.

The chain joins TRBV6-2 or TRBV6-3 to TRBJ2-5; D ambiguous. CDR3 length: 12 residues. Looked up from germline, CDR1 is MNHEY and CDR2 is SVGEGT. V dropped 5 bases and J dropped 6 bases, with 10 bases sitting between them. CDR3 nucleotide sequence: TGTGCCAGCAGTGCCTTTATGCAGACCCAGTACTTC. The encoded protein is CASSAFMQTQYF.